The clone carrying this T cell receptor beta chain was seen a handful of times. Its antigen is unknown. MiXCR was run by TCRdb on the RT-PCR reads, yielding one entry per CDR3 protein. The table records about 700,000 distinct CDR3 sequences, around 13% of them present only once. This entry comes from a study of response to subunit inactivated influenza vaccine. Findings and limits, study-wide: Every seasonal influenza vaccination brings in few new T cells, the authors suggested.

CDR3 size: 13 residues. V lost 7 bases and J lost 1, with 5 bases in between. Germline CDR1 MNHEY, CDR2 SMNVEV (reference sequence). Sequenced material: PBMCs from blood, taken around 14 days before vaccination. This sequence originates from a man aged 45-60 years who received an inactivated influenza vaccine. This chain uses TRBV27 with TRBJ1-6, with D hard to call. The CDR3 reads CASTLSYNSPLHF. Written as DNA, the CDR3 is TGTGCCAGCACGTTATCCTATAATTCACCCCTCCACTTT.